The entry that follows covers one T cell receptor beta chain sequence. The data were obtained in a study of CD8 T cells in Susac syndrome. Germline V gene data show CDR1 as SGDLS and CDR2 as YYNGEE. After removal of 0 bases from V and 6 bases from J, the junction contained 7 bases not matched to a gene. The CDR3 is made up of 17 amino acids. Reverse transcription of about 0.5 to 1 ug RNA used random hexamers. TCRdb analysed the immunoSEQ multiplex PCR reads with MiXCR anew, one entry per CDR3 protein. The top ten clones hold approximately 0.15% of a sample with around 110,000 distinct CDR3 sequences, 96% of them seen once.

The J gene is TRBJ2-1, the V gene TRBV9, with TRBD2 matching 12 bases. The sequence derives from a human donor with Susac syndrome. What was sequenced was CD4+ T cells from PBMCs. The CDR3 DNA reads TGTGCCAGCAGCGTAGCGCTAGCGGGAGGGGAAGGCAATGAGCAGTTCTTC. This translates into CASSVALAGGEGNEQFF.